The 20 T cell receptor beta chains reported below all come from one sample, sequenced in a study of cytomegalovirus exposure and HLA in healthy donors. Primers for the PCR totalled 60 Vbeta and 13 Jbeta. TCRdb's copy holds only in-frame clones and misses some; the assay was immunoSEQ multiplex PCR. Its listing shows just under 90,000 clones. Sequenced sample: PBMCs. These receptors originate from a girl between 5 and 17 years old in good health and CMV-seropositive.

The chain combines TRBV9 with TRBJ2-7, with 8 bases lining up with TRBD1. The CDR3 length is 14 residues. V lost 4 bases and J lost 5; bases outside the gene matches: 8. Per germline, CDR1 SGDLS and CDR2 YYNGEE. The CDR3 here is CASSLGQAPNEQYF. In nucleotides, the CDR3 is TGTGCCAGCAGCCTGGGACAGGCCCCTAACGAGCAGTACTTC.

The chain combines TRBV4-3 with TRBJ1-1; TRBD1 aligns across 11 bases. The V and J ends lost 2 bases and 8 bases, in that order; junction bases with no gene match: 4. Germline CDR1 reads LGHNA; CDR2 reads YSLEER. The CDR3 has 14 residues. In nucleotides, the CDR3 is TGCGCCAGCAGCCAAATCGGACAGGGGGCAGAAGCTTTCTTT. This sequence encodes CASSQIGQGAEAFF.

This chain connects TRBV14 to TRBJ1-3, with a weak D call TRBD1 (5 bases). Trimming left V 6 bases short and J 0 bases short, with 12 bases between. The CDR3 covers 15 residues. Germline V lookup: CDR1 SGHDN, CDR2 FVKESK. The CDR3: CASSHTGNSGNTIYF. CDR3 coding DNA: TGTGCCAGCAGTCACACAGGAAACTCTGGAAACACCATATATTTT.

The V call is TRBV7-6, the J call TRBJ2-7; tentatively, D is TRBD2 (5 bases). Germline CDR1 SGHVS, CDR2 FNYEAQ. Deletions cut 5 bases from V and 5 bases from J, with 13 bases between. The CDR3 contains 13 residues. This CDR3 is CASSILEGHEQYF. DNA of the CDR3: TGTGCCAGCAGCATACTCGAGGGCCACGAGCAGTACTTC.

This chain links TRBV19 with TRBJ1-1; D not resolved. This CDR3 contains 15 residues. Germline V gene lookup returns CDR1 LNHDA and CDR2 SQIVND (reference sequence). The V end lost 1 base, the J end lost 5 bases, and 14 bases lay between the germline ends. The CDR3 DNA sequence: TGTGCCAGTAGTATAGGGGCCGCTTACGGAACTGAAGCTTTCTTT. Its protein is CASSIGAAYGTEAFF.

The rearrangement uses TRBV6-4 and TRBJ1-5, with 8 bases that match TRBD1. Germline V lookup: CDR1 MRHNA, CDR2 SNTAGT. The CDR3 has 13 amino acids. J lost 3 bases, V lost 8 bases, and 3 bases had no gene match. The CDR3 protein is CASRQGHNQPQHF. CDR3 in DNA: TGTGCCAGCCGACAGGGGCACAATCAGCCCCAGCATTTT.

CDR3 bases: TGTGCTAGTGGCGCCGGGGCGATAATCGGGGGTTATAGCAATCAGCCCCAGCATTTT. Encoded protein: CASGAGAIIGGYSNQPQHF. This chain joins TRBV12-5 and TRBJ1-5; possibly TRBD1 for D (5 bases). V was cut by 6 bases and J by 0 bases, with 24 bases left in between. The CDR3 runs 19 residues. The germline V gene encodes CDR1 LGHNT and CDR2 FRNRAP.

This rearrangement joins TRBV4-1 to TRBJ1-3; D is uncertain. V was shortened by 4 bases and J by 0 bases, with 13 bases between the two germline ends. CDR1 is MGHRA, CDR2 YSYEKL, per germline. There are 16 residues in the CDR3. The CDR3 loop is CASSLPAGVSGNTIYF. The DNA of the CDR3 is TGCGCCAGCAGCCTACCAGCCGGGGTCTCTGGAAACACCATATATTTT.

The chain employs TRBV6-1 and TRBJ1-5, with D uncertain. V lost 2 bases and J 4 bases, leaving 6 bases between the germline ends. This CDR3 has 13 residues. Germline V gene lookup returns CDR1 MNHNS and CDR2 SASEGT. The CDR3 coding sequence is TGTGCCAGCAGTGAAATGCAGAATCAGCCCCAGCATTTT. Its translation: CASSEMQNQPQHF.

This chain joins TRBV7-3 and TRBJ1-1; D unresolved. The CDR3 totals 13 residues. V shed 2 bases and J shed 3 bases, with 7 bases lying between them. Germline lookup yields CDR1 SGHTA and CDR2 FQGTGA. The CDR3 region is CASSLFRDTEAFF. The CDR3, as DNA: TGTGCCAGCAGCTTATTCCGGGACACTGAAGCTTTCTTT. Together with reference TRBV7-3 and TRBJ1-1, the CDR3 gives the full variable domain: GAGVSQTPSNKVTEKGKYVELRCDPISGHTALYWYRQSLGQGPEFLIYFQGTGAADDSGLPNDRFFAVRPEGSVSTLKIQRTERGDSAVYLCASSLFRDTEAFFGQGTRLTVV.

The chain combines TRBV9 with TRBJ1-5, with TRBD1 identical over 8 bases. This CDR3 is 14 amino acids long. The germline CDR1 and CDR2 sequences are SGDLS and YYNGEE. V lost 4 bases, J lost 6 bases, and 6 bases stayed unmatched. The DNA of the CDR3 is TGTGCCAGCAGCTCAGGACAGGGCGGTCAGCCCCAGCATTTT. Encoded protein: CASSSGQGGQPQHF.

The CDR3: CASSQDTGQGAGYTF. CDR3 nucleotides: TGCGCCAGCAGCCAAGATACGGGACAGGGGGCAGGCTACACCTTC. The V call is TRBV4-1, the J call TRBJ1-2; 12 bases fit TRBD1. This CDR3 has 15 amino acids. V was clipped by 0 bases and J by 8 bases; unmatched bases: 4. Germline values: CDR1 MGHRA, CDR2 YSYEKL.

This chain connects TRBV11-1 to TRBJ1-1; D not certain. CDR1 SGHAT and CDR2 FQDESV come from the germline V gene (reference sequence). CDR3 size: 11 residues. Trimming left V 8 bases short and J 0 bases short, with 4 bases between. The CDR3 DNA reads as TGTGCCAGCGAGATGAACACTGAAGCTTTCTTT. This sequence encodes CASEMNTEAFF.

Written as DNA, the CDR3 is TGCAGCGTTGATGCGATGAACACTGAAGCTTTCTTT. It is translated as CSVDAMNTEAFF. The chain uses TRBV29-1 and TRBJ1-1, with D hard to call. V lost 3 bases and J lost 0, with 5 bases in between. This CDR3 has 12 residues. Germline CDR1 reads SQVTM; CDR2 reads ANQGSEA.

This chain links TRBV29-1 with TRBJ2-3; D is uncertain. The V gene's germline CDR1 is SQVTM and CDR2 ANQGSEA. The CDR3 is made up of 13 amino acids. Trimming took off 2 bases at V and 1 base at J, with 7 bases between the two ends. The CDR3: CSVEPQGTDTQYF. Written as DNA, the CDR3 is TGCAGCGTTGAACCCCAGGGCACAGATACGCAGTATTTT.

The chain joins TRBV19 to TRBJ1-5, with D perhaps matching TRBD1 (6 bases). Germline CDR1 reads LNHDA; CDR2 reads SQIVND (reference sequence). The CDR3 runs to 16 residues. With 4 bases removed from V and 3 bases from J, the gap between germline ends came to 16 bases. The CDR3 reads CASSTYGGADNQPQHF. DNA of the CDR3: TGTGCCAGTAGTACCTACGGGGGGGCGGACAATCAGCCCCAGCATTTT.

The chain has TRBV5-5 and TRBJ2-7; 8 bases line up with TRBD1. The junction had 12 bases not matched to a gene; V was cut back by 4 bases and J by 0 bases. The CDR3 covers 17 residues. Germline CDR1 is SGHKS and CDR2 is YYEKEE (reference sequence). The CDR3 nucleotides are TGTGCCAGCAGCCCCGAGGGGGGACAGGTGAGCTCCTACGAGCAGTACGTC. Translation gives CASSPEGGQVSSYEQYV.

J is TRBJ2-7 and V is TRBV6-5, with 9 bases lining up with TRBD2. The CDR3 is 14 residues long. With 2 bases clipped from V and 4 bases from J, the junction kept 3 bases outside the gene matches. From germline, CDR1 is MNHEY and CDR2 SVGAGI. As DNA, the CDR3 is TGTGCCAGCAGTTACGGCGGGGGGGAATACGAGCAGTACTTC. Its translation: CASSYGGGEYEQYF.

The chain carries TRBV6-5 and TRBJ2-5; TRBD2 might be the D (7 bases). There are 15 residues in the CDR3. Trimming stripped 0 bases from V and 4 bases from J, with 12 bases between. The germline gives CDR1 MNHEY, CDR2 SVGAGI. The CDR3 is CASSYSVRGAETQYF. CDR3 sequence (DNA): TGTGCCAGCAGTTACTCTGTTCGGGGGGCAGAGACCCAGTACTTC.

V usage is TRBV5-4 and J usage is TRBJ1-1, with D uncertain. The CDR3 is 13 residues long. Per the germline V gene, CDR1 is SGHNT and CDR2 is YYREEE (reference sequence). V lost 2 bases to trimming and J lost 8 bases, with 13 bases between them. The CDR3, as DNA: TGTGCCAGCAGCTTTGGTACGGAGGTAGAAGCTTTCTTT. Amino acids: CASSFGTEVEAFF.